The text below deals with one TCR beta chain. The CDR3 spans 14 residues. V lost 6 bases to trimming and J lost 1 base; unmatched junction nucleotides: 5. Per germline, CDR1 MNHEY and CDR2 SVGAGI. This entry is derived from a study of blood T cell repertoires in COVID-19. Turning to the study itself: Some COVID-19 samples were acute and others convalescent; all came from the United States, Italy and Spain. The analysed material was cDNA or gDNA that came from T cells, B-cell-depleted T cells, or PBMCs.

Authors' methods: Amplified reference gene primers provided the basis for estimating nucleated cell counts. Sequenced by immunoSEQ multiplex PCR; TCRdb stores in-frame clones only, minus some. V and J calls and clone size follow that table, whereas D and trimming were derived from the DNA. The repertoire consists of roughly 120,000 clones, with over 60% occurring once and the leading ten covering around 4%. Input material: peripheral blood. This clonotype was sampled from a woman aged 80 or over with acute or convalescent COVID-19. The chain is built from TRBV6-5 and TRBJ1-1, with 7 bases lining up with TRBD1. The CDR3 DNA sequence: TGTGCCAGCAGGGTAACAGGGGAGAACACTGAAGCTTTCTTT. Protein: CASRVTGENTEAFF.